This is a list of T cell receptor beta chains from one sample in a study of PD-1 blockade in classical Hodgkin lymphoma. Some clones are missing from TCRdb's copy, which holds only in-frame ones; the method was immunoSEQ multiplex PCR. Altogether 55,000 to 60,000 clones are present, approximately 90% being singletons, with the ten largest covering over 9.5%. The sample consisted of peripheral blood mononuclear cells (PBMCs), taken before the second cycle of nivolumab. The origin of the receptors is a human donor with classical Hodgkin lymphoma. The conserved cysteine and the conserved F or W are not part of the CDR3 here. D genes are given only for firm matches.

v_call,d_call,j_call,cdr3_aa
TRBV2,-,TRBJ2-7,ASVGVGVEQY
TRBV2,-,TRBJ2-2,ASSASNTGELF
TRBV6-1,TRBD2,TRBJ2-7,ASGLASYEQY
TRBV28,-,TRBJ2-7,ASSEQDSAYAYEQY
TRBV29-1,TRBD1,TRBJ2-3,SVPSTGAFKDTQY
TRBV4-1,TRBD2,TRBJ2-7,ASSLQIAGGASYEQY
TRBV4-2,-,TRBJ2-7,ASSQGLGYEQY
TRBV19,TRBD1,TRBJ2-5,ASSIWDREGTQY
TRBV27,-,TRBJ1-2,ASSPEGTFGYT
TRBV2,-,TRBJ2-5,ASSELRGPQETQY
TRBV18,-,TRBJ2-3,ASSPPRGSPTDTQY
TRBV28,-,TRBJ2-4,ASSLLGGTTQY
TRBV11-1,-,TRBJ2-3,ASTFRSGTADTQY
TRBV4-3,-,TRBJ1-1,ASSQDRSTNTEAF
TRBV9,-,TRBJ2-7,ASSVSQRSGSYEQY
TRBV6-1,-,TRBJ2-5,ASRGSKRGETQY
TRBV5-1,-,TRBJ2-3,ASSLGTLGTDTQY
TRBV4-1,TRBD2,TRBJ2-1,ASSPSSGGAYEQF
TRBV2,TRBD2,TRBJ2-5,ASSPGGREVSETQY
TRBV18,-,TRBJ1-5,ASSPNSYRQRGQPQH
TRBV28,-,TRBJ1-5,ASSLTPTRNQPQH
TRBV15,-,TRBJ2-5,ATSQRTVRGETQY
TRBV6-6,-,TRBJ1-1,ASSIGDTEAF
TRBV2,-,TRBJ1-5,ASSRTPISNQPQH
TRBV6-6,TRBD1,TRBJ2-7,ASSYSNRGKSYEQY
TRBV30,-,TRBJ1-2,AWSTDTTMYYGYT
TRBV4-1,TRBD1,TRBJ1-6,ASSQEGTGFPHQIPYNSPLH
TRBV25-1,-,TRBJ2-5,ASSLAGRDQETQY
TRBV5-6,-,TRBJ2-5,ASSLWGGETQY
TRBV27,-,TRBJ2-3,ASRFTDTQY
TRBV19,TRBD1,TRBJ2-6,ASSSRDRVSVSGANVLT
TRBV6-1,-,TRBJ1-5,ASIQLGYSNQPQH
TRBV27,TRBD2,TRBJ2-1,ASSLAGGRAEQF
TRBV5-1,TRBD2,TRBJ2-3,ASSPVGLAGGSTDTQY
TRBV5-1,TRBD2,TRBJ2-1,ASSSGLDGNEQF
TRBV13,TRBD2,TRBJ2-7,ASSLVQTGGTYEQY
TRBV19,-,TRBJ2-1,ASSMGVFNEQF
TRBV11-2,-,TRBJ2-7,ASSFPEGSSLAYEQY
TRBV30,-,TRBJ2-3,AWSRGSTQITDTQY
TRBV5-1,-,TRBJ2-2,ASMDDFTGELF
TRBV7-9,-,TRBJ2-1,ASSFAGEQF
TRBV7-9,-,TRBJ2-3,AITGTGMPDTQY
TRBV27,-,TRBJ2-7,ASSLWAGAEQY
TRBV5-1,-,TRBJ2-7,ASSSLPGDSYEQY
TRBV7-9,-,TRBJ1-4,ASSFSRYNEGLF
TRBV9,-,TRBJ2-3,ASSARKPASTDTQY
TRBV27,TRBD2,TRBJ2-1,ASKRERNEQF
TRBV9,TRBD1,TRBJ1-6,ASSRATGGRYNSPLH
TRBV10-3,-,TRBJ2-2,AISDTRENTGELF